This T cell receptor beta chain appears in the sequencing data of a study of blood T cell repertoires in COVID-19. Across the whole study: The origin of the acute and convalescent COVID-19 samples was the United States, Italy and Spain.

V dropped 3 bases and J dropped 7 bases, with 10 bases sitting between them. The CDR3 extends over 14 amino acids. Germline loops: CDR1 SGHTA, CDR2 FQGNSA. Profiling relied on immunoSEQ multiplex PCR, and the TCRdb table lists in-frame clones only, not all of them. The sample shows about 310,000 clones, roughly 84% of them seen only once. Input material: peripheral blood. The chain links TRBV7-2 to TRBJ1-6; D gene uncertain. The origin of this receptor is a man in his forties or fifties with active or convalescent COVID-19. The CDR3 nucleotides read TGTGCCAGCAGCTTGGACGCGGGGAATTCACCCCTCCACTTT. This codes for CASSLDAGNSPLHF.